The present T cell receptor (beta chain) was sequenced within a study of response to subunit inactivated influenza vaccine. Each CDR3 protein gets one entry after TCRdb re-called the RT-PCR reads with MiXCR. The profile shows about 540,000 distinct CDR3 sequences, under 30% of them singletons. In germline, CDR1 is MGHDK, CDR2 SYGVNS. The CDR3 has 13 amino acids. Trimming removed 3 bases from V and 6 bases from J, with 12 bases in between. Another study also made use of these data, one on T cells expressing NK-cell markers. From that report: UMI-tagged 5'RACE template switching yielded the TCR beta cDNA. Seven sequenced donors out of eight were HCMV-seropositive, one seronegative.

The sample consisted of CD4+ T cells sorted from PBMCs, taken roughly 12 days after vaccination. This receptor was identified in a man in his fifties or sixties who received an inactivated influenza vaccine. The chain has TRBV25-1 and TRBJ2-7; the D gene is possibly TRBD1 (5 bases). In DNA, the CDR3 is TGTGCCAGCAGTGAGCTGGTTGGGGCCGAGCAGTACTTC. It encodes CASSELVGAEQYF.